The present entry profiles one TCR beta chain with its context. Distinct nucleotide sequences in the sample also encode this CDR3. The entry originates in a study of T cell changes during pregnancy in multiple sclerosis. Only in-frame clones appear in the TCRdb table, and some are missing; sequencing was by immunoSEQ multiplex PCR. This sample yields 79,000 or so clones, of which approximately 90% are seen a single time; 0.21% belongs to the top ten. CDR1 MNHEY and CDR2 SVGAGI come from the germline V gene. This CDR3 is built from 13 residues. The V and J ends lost 3 bases and 1 base respectively, with 6 bases between them.

The sequencing used CD4+ T cells from peripheral blood mononuclear cells, collected before pregnancy. The receptor was derived from a female donor with multiple sclerosis, enrolled in a pregnancy study. The rearrangement uses TRBV6-5 and TRBJ1-1; D call uncertain. Written as DNA, the CDR3 is TGTGCCAGCAGTTATCTACGGAACACTGAAGCTTTCTTT. Its translation is CASSYLRNTEAFF.